This TCR beta chain emerged from a study of STAT5B mutations in CD4+ large granular lymphocyte leukemia. Turning to the study itself: Among healthy donors, a particular HLA allele went with more CDR3 'QG' motifs. The study's findings and limits: No patients shared main leukemic clonotypes, though roughly 25% appeared at low frequency elsewhere.

As for this clone: The antigen is undetermined.

Germline CDR1 is SGDLS and CDR2 is YYNGEE. The CDR3 totals 15 residues. V dropped 3 bases and J dropped 4; count of bases not matched to a gene: 2. Original handling: Lowest detectable productive clonotype frequency was 2.59 x 10-5. This table comes from immunoSEQ multiplex PCR, and its TCRdb copy is limited to in-frame clones, with some not included. V and J calls and clone size come straight from that table; D and trimming were deduced from the DNA. The table records some 34,000 clones, about three quarters of them present only once. V usage is TRBV9 and J usage is TRBJ2-2; 11 bases align to TRBD2. This TCR was recovered from a human donor in good health. The sample taken for sequencing was CD4+ T cells from blood buffy coats. In DNA form, the CDR3 reads TGTGCCAGCAGCGCCCTAGCGGGAGGCACCGGGGAGCTGTTTTTT. Its protein product is CASSALAGGTGELFF.